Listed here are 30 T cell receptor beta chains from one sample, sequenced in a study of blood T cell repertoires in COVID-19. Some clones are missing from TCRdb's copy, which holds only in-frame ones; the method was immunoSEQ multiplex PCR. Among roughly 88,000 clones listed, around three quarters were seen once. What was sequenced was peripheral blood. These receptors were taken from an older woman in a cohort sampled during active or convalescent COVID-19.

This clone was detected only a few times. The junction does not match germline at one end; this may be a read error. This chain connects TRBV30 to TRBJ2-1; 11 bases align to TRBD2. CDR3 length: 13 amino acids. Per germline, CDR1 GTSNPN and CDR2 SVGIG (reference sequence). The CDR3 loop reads CARSLAGGTEQFF. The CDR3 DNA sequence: TGTGCCCGGAGTCTAGCGGGGGGTACTGAGCAGTTCTTC.

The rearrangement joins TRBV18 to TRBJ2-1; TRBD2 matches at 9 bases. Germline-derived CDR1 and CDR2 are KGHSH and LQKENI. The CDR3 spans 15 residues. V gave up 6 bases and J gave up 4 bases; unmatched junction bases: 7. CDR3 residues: CASSEAGGSYNEQFF. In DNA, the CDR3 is TGTGCCAGCTCCGAAGCGGGGGGATCATACAATGAGCAGTTCTTC.

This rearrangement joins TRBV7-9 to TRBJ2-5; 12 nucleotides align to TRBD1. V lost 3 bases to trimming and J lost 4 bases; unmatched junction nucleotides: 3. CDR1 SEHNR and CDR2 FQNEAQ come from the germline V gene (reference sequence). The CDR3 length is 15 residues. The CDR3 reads CASSLGDRGLETQYF. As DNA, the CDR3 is TGTGCCAGCAGCTTGGGGGACAGGGGGCTAGAGACCCAGTACTTC. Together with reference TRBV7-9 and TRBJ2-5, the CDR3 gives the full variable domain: DTGVSQNPRHKITKRGQNVTFRCDPISEHNRLYWYRQTLGQGPEFLTYFQNEAQLEKSRLLSDRFSAERPKGSFSTLEIQRTEQGDSAMYLCASSLGDRGLETQYFGPGTRLLVL.

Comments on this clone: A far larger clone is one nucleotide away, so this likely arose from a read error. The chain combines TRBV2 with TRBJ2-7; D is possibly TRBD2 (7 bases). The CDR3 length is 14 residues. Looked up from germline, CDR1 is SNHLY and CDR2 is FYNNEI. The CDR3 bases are TGTGCCCGCAGTGAGGGGGGGGGCGGCTACGAGCAGTACTTC. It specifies CARSEGGGGYEQYF.

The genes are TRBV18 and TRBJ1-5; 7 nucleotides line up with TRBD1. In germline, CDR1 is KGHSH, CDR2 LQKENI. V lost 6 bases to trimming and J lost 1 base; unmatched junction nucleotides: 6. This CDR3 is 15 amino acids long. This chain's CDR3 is CASSAGTASNQPQHF. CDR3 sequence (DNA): TGTGCCAGCTCGGCCGGGACAGCAAGCAATCAGCCCCAGCATTTT.

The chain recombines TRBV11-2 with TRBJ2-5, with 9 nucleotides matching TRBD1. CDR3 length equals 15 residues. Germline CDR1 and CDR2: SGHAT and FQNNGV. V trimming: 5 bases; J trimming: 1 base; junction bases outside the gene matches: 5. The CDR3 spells CASSQDRGVQETQYF. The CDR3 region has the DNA TGTGCCAGCAGCCAGGACAGGGGCGTCCAAGAGACCCAGTACTTC.

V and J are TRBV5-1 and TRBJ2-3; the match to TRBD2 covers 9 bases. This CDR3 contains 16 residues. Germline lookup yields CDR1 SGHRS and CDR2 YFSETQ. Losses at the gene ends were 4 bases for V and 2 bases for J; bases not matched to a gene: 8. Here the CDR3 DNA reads TGCGCCAGCAGCCCCTCCGGGACTAGCTTCACAGATACGCAGTATTTT. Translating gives CASSPSGTSFTDTQYF.

CDR3 bases: TGTGCCAGCTCACCCTCAGTAACCCCAGGAAACACCATATATTTT. Protein sequence: CASSPSVTPGNTIYF. The gene calls are TRBV18 and TRBJ1-3; no firm D call. Trimming pared 3 bases from V and 4 bases from J, leaving 13 bases between. Germline V gene lookup returns CDR1 KGHSH and CDR2 LQKENI. This CDR3 has 15 amino acids. The full variable domain, its missing parts supplied by reference TRBV18 and TRBJ1-3, is NAGVMQNPRHLVRRRGQEARLRCSPMKGHSHVYWYRQLPEEGLKFMVYLQKENIIDESGMPKERFSAEFPKEGPSILRIQQVVRGDSAAYFCASSPSVTPGNTIYFGEGSWLTVV.

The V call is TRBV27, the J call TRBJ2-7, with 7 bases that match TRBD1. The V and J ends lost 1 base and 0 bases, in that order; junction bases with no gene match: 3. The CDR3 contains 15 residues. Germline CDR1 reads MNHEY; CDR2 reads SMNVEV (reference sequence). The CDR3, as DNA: TGTGCCAGCAGTTTATGGGACAGCAGCTCCTACGAGCAGTACTTC. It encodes CASSLWDSSSYEQYF.

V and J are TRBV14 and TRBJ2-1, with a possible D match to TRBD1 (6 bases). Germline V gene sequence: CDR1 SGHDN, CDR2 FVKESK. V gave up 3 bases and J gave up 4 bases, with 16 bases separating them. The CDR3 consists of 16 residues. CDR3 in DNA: TGTGCCAGCAGCCAGGGCCTCGGGACAAGATACAATGAGCAGTTCTTC. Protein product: CASSQGLGTRYNEQFF.

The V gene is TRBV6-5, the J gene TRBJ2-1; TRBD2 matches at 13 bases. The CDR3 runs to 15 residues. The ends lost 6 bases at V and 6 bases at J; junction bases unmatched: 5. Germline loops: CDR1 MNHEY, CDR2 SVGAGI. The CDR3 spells CASRLTSGGSNEQFF. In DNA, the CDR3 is TGTGCCAGCAGACTGACTAGCGGGGGGTCCAATGAGCAGTTCTTC.

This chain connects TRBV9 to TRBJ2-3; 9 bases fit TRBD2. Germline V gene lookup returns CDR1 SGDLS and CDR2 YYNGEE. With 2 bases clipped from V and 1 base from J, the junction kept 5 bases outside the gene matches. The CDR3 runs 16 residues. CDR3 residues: CASSVSAGGRTDTQYF. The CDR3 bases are TGTGCCAGCAGCGTCTCAGCGGGGGGACGCACAGATACGCAGTATTTT.

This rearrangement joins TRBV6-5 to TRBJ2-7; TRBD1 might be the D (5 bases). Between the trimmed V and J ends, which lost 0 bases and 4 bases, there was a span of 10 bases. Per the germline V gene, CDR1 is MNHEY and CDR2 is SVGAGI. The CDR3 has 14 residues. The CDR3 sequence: CASSYSPGSYEQYF. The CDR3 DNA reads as TGTGCCAGCAGTTACTCGCCAGGGTCTTACGAGCAGTACTTC.

The CDR3 loop reads CASSLGGMAGTGLYNEQFF. In DNA, the CDR3 is TGTGCCAGCAGCTTAGGAGGGATGGCCGGGACAGGGTTATACAATGAGCAGTTCTTC. The chain combines TRBV11-2 with TRBJ2-1; TRBD1 matches 9 bases. The CDR3 consists of 19 residues. Germline V gives CDR1 SGHAT, CDR2 FQNNGV. Trimming at V came to 1 base and at J to 4 bases, leaving 14 bases not matched to a gene.

The chain's CDR3 is CASSQRQGAYEQYF. CDR3 bases: TGTGCCAGCAGTCAACGACAGGGGGCCTACGAGCAGTACTTC. The genes are TRBV6-2 or TRBV6-3 and TRBJ2-7; 9 nucleotides line up with TRBD1. Per the germline V gene, CDR1 is MNHEY and CDR2 is SVGEGT. V lost 5 bases to trimming and J lost 2 bases; unmatched junction nucleotides: 4. The CDR3 consists of 14 residues.

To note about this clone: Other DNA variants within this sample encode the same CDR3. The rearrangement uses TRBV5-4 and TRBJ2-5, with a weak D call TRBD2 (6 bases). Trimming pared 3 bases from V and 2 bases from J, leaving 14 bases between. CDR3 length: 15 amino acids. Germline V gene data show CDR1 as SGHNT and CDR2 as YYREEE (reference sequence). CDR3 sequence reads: CASSWRGPGQETQYF. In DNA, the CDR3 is TGTGCCAGCAGCTGGAGGGGACCCGGACAAGAGACCCAGTACTTC.

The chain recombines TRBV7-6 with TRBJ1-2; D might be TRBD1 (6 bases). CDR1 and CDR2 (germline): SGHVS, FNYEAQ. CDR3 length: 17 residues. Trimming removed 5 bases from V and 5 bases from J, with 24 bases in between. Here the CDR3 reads CASSPQAGALATYGYTF. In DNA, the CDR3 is TGTGCCAGCAGCCCCCAGGCAGGGGCCCTCGCTACTTATGGCTACACCTTC.

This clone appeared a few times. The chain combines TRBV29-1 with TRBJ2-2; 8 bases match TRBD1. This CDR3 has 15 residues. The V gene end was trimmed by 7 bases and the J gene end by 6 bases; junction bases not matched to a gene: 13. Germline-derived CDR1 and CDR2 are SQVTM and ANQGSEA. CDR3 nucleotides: TGCAGCGACCCCAAAGGGCAGGGGGCGTCCGGGGAGCTGTTTTTT. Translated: CSDPKGQGASGELFF.

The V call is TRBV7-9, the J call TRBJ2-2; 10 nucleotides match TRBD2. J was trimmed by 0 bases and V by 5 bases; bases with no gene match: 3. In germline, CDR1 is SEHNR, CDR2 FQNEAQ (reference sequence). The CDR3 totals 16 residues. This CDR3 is CASSGAGGSNTGELFF. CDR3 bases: TGTGCCAGCAGCGGAGCGGGGGGGTCGAACACCGGGGAGCTGTTTTTT.

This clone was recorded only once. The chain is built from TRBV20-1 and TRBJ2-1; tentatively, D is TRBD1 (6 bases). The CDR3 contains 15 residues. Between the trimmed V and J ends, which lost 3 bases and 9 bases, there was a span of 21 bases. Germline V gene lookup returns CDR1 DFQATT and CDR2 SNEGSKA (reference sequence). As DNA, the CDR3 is TGCAGTGCTAGTAGGGGGTTGGACAGTTACGGTGAGCAGTTCTTC. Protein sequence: CSASRGLDSYGEQFF.

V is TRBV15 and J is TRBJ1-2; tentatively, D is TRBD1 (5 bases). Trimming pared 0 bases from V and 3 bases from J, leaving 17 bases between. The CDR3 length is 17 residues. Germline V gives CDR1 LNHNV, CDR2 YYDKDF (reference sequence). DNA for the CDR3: TGTGCCACCAGCAGAGAGGACACTTATCTGGGTGACTATGGCTACACCTTC. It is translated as CATSREDTYLGDYGYTF.

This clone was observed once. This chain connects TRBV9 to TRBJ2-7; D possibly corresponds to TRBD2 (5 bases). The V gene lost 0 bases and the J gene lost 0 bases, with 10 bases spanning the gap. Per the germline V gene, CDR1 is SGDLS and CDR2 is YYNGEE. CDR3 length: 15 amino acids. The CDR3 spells CASSVESGYSYEQYF. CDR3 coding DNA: TGTGCCAGCAGCGTAGAATCGGGGTACTCCTACGAGCAGTACTTC.

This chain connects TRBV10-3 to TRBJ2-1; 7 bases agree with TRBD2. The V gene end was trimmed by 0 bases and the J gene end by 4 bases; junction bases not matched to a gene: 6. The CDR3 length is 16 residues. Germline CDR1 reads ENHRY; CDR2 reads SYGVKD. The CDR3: CAISESAGVAYNEQFF. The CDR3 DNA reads TGTGCCATCAGTGAGTCGGCGGGGGTAGCGTACAATGAGCAGTTCTTC.

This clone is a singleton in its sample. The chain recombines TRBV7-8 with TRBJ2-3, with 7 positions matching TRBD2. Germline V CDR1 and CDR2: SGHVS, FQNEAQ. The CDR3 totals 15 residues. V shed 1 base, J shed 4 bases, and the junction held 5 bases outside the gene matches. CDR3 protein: CASSLGGLGADTQYF. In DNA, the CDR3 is TGTGCCAGCAGCTTAGGCGGACTAGGGGCAGATACGCAGTATTTT.

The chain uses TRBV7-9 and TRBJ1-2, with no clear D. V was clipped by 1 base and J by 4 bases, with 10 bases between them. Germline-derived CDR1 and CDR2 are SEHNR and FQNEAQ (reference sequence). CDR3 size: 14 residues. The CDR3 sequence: CASSLVAISYGYTF. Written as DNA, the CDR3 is TGTGCCAGCAGCTTAGTCGCCATCAGCTATGGCTACACCTTC.

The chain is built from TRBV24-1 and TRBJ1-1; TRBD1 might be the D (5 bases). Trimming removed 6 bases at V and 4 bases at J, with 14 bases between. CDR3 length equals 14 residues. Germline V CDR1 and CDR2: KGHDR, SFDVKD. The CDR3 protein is CATSYSRRGTEAFF. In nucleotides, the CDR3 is TGTGCCACCAGTTACTCCCGTAGGGGCACTGAAGCTTTCTTT.

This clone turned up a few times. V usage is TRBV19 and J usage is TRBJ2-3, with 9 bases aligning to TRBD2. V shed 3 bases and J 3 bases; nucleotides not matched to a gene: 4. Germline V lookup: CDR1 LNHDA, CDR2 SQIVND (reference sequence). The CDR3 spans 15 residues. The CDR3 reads CASSMRGGWTDTQYF. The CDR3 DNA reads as TGTGCCAGTAGTATGCGGGGGGGTTGGACAGATACGCAGTATTTT. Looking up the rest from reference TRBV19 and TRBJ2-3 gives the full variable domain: DGGITQSPKYLFRKEGQNVTLSCEQNLNHDAMYWYRQDPGQGLRLIYYSQIVNDFQKGDIAEGYSVSREKKESFPLTVTSAQKNPTAFYLCASSMRGGWTDTQYFGPGTRLTVL.

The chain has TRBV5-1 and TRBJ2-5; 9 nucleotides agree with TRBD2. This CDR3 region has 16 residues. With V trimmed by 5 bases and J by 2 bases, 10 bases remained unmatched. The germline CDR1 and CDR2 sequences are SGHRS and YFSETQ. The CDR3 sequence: CASSLAGMTTQETQYF. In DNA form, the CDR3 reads TGCGCCAGCAGTCTAGCGGGGATGACTACTCAAGAGACCCAGTACTTC.

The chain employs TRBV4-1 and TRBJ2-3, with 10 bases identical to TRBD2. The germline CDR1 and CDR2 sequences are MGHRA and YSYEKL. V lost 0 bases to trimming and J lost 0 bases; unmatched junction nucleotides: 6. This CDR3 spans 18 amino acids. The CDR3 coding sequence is TGCGCCAGCAGCCAAGAGTCTGAGCGGGGGGGTAGCACAGATACGCAGTATTTT. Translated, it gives CASSQESERGGSTDTQYF.

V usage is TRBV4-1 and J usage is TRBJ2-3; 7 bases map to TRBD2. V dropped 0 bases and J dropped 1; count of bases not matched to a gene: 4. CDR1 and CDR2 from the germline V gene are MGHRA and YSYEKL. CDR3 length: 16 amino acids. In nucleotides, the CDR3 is TGCGCCAGCAGCCAAGATGGTGGGGGGGGCACAGATACGCAGTATTTT. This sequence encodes CASSQDGGGGTDTQYF.